This T cell receptor beta chain was recovered during a study of cytotoxic CD8 clonotypes in ibrutinib-treated CLL. Study information: Patients attained approximately 24 partial and 2 complete responses; at median around 68 months, around 15 remained remitted while roughly 12 progressed. The taking of response samples occurred after a median around 11 months of treatment, with a range of 6 to 36. The study, taken as a whole, reports: Stable or contracted on treatment, public clonotypes were also uncommon.

Germline assignment: CDR1 MNHEY and CDR2 SVGAGI. Trimming took off 0 bases at V and 8 bases at J, with 13 bases between the two ends. CDR3 size: 14 residues. Concerning this clone itself: What it recognizes is unknown.

The assay was immunoSEQ multiplex PCR, and TCRdb's table has in-frame clones only and misses some. The table lists fewer than 300,000 clones, roughly three quarters of them singletons. Sample: PBMCs, taken at disease progression, from a patient treated with ibrutinib. The V gene is TRBV6-5, the J gene TRBJ1-1; D not certain. The TCR comes from a human donor with chronic lymphocytic leukemia. The CDR3 bases are TGTGCCAGCAGTTACTCTGGTGGAGAAGGAGAAGCTTTCTTT. Encoded protein: CASSYSGGEGEAFF.